This T cell receptor beta chain is from a study of siplizumab effects on memory and regulatory T cells. Study-wide results and caveats: Memory T cells appeared less diverse than naive cells, which seemed to contribute substantially to alloresponse. Siplizumab cultures yielded proliferating Tregs whose suppressive function was not confirmed.

Each sample had around 99,000 TCR templates assayed. Profiled with immunoSEQ multiplex PCR; TCRdb holds only in-frame clones, not every one. The sample gives tens of thousands of clones, roughly 90% of which show up once; approximately 0.25% is in the top ten. To note about this clone: Its antigen is not identified.

Source material: naive CD4+ T cells sorted from blood. This TCR was recovered from a human donor in good health.

This chain's CDR3 is CASSQVGQPYGYTF. The DNA of the CDR3 is TGCGCCAGCAGCCAAGTCGGACAGCCCTATGGCTACACCTTC. This sequence joins TRBV4-1 and TRBJ1-2; D might be TRBD1 (6 bases). Looked up from germline, CDR1 is MGHRA and CDR2 is YSYEKL. V was clipped by 1 base and J by 4 bases, with 10 bases between them. CDR3 length equals 14 residues.